The entry below gives a single T cell receptor beta chain sequence along with its context. Its specificity is unknown. This sample is drawn from a study of OX40 agonist ivuxolimab in advanced cancers. As for the study in general: Partial responses were seen in three patients, one with hepatocellular carcinoma and two with cutaneous melanoma. Study findings and constraints: On average, a greater number of expanded clones characterised CD8+ T cells relative to CD4+. Which antigen the expanded peripheral T cells recognized is unknown.

Trimming stripped 7 bases from V and 0 bases from J, with 25 bases between. This CDR3 has 18 amino acids. Germline loops: CDR1 SQVTM, CDR2 ANQGSEA. Method: immunoSEQ multiplex PCR; TCRdb's copy keeps in-frame clones and lacks some. The sample holds about 93,000 clones, 85% to 95% seen once. The genes are TRBV29-1 and TRBJ2-1, with D possibly matching TRBD1 (5 bases). The sequence was obtained from an adult with an advanced solid tumor such as melanoma, head and neck, liver or kidney cancer. Source: CD4+ or CD8+ T cells sorted from blood, taken in a trial of the OX40 agonist ivuxolimab. The CDR3 region has the DNA TGCAGCGCGGACGGACACCGACGAAGTATGAGCTCCTACAATGAGCAGTTCTTC. Translated, it gives CSADGHRRSMSSYNEQFF.